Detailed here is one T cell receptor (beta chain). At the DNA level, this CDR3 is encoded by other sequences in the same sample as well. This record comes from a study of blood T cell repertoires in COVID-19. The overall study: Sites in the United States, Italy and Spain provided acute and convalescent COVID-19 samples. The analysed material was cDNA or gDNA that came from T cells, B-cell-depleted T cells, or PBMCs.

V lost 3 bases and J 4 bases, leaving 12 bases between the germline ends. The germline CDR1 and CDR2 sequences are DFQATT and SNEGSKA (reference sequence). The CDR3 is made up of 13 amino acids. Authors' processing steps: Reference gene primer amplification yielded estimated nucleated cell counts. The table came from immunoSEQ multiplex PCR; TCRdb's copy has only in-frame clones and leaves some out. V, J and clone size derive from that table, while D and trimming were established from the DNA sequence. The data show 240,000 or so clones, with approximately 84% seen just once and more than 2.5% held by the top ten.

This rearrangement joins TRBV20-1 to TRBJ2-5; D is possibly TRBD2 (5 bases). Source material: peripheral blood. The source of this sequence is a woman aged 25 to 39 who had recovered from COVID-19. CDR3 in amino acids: CSASGRGLETQYF. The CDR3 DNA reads TGCAGTGCTAGTGGTAGAGGGCTAGAGACCCAGTACTTC.